This T cell receptor (beta chain) was found in a study of post-analysis software for immune sequencing data. Study context: Recorded disease courses covered relapsing-remitting, secondary progressive and progressive-relapsing multiple sclerosis. Some patients had no subtype annotation. Study-wide results and caveats: Comparison with controls showed significantly lower normalized Chao1 diversity in multiple sclerosis patients. TRBV5-6, TRBV5-1 and TRBV20-1 were among 4 or 5 TRBV segments more frequent in patients than controls. F measure showed strong co-clustering of same-batch samples.

Unique molecular identifiers were carried by the TCR beta cDNA libraries. T cells, about 0.85 to 11 million of them, yielded some 540,000 cDNA molecules. In TCRdb, the PCR reads were re-called with MiXCR into one record per CDR3 protein. The repertoire has under 900,000 distinct CDR3 sequences, around 50% of them found once; the top ten carry approximately 4.4%. The CDR3 contains 16 residues. J lost 10 bases, V lost 1 base, and 8 bases had no gene match. Germline V gene data show CDR1 as SGHAT and CDR2 as FQNNGV. As concerns this clonotype: What it binds is not known.

The chain carries TRBV11-2 and TRBJ1-6; the match to TRBD1 covers 9 bases. The TCR comes from a girl aged 5-17 years with multiple sclerosis. The sequencing sample was made of blood. In DNA, the CDR3 is TGTGCCAGCAGCTTAGTTACGGGACAGGGAAGATCACCCCTCCACTTT. Amino acids: CASSLVTGQGRSPLHF. The whole variable domain, remainder taken from reference TRBV11-2 and TRBJ1-6, is EAGVAQSPRYKIIEKRQSVAFWCNPISGHATLYWYQQILGQGPKLLIQFQNNGVVDDSQLPKDRFSAERLKGVDSTLKIQPAKLEDSAVYLCASSLVTGQGRSPLHFGNGTRLTVT.